This TCR beta chain was captured by sequencing in a study of shared clonotypes between healthy human individuals. Turning to the study itself: Per donor, CD8 memory used one plate, CD8 naive used two, CD4 memory used three and CD4 naive used three. Findings of the study overall: Sampling included only blood; tissue repertoires likely differ.

Of note for this clone: Its target is not known.

There are 17 residues in the CDR3. V was shortened by 0 bases and J by 0 bases, with 12 bases between the two germline ends. Germline V CDR1 and CDR2: SNHLY, FYNNEI. Sorted subsets were amplified in replicate PCRs using around 220 ng DNA, about 30,000 T cell genomes. Generated by immunoSEQ multiplex PCR, the TCRdb table keeps only in-frame clones and is missing some. This table has roughly 1,600,000 clones, approximately 98.5% appearing once. The source material was naive CD4+ T cells sorted from blood. Subset specified: CD45RA+ positively selected. This clonotype was obtained from a man younger than 40 in good health. This chain uses TRBV2 with TRBJ1-3; D gene unclear. The CDR3 spells CASSEALRRVSGNTIYF. The CDR3 nucleotides read TGTGCCAGCAGTGAAGCGCTCCGCAGAGTCTCTGGAAACACCATATATTTT.